This T cell receptor beta chain is from a study of blood T cell repertoires in COVID-19. Study background: Sites across the United States, Italy and Spain contributed samples from acute and convalescent COVID-19. Sample material is recorded as cDNA or gDNA derived from T cells, B-cell-depleted T cells, or PBMCs.

Measured with immunoSEQ multiplex PCR; TCRdb has only the in-frame clones, and not every one. The table has around 190,000 clones, 88% seen once. Sequenced input: peripheral blood. The receptor was isolated from a man between 18 and 29 years old with active or convalescent COVID-19.

This CDR3 is CATTKSGGNNEQFF. The CDR3 DNA reads as TGTGCCACAACCAAGAGCGGGGGAAACAATGAGCAGTTCTTC. The J gene is TRBJ2-1, the V gene TRBV6-5; 8 bases align to TRBD2. The V gene's germline CDR1 is MNHEY and CDR2 SVGAGI. V was pared by 10 bases and J by 5 bases, with 10 bases of the junction left unmatched. The CDR3 covers 14 residues.